The 5 T cell receptor beta chains in this list originate from one sample, sequenced in a study of cytomegalovirus exposure and HLA in healthy donors. PCR primers comprised 60 Vbeta and 13 Jbeta primers. Profiled with immunoSEQ multiplex PCR; TCRdb holds only in-frame clones, not every one. This table holds 90,000 to 120,000 clones, more than 75% found once. The sequenced material came from PBMCs. The receptor source for this set is a woman aged 45-65 years in good health and CMV-seropositive.

A single count supports this clone. The V and J genes are TRBV14 and TRBJ1-1; D is possibly TRBD1 (6 bases). V lost 4 bases and J 5 bases, leaving 14 bases between the germline ends. The CDR3 has 14 amino acids. Germline values: CDR1 SGHDN, CDR2 FVKESK. As DNA, the CDR3 is TGTGCCAGCAGCCTCACAGGGTGGGGGACTGAAGCTTTCTTT. This sequence encodes CASSLTGWGTEAFF.

The chain has TRBV9 and TRBJ1-6; no clear D. CDR3 length: 14 amino acids. Trimming stripped 4 bases from V and 0 bases from J, with 5 bases between. The germline V gene has CDR1 SGDLS and CDR2 YYNGEE. The CDR3 sequence: CASSPSSYNSPLHF. CDR3 DNA sequence: TGTGCCAGCAGCCCTAGCTCCTATAATTCACCCCTCCACTTT.

The chain employs TRBV29-1 and TRBJ1-1, with TRBD1 as a possible D gene (5 bases). The germline CDR1 and CDR2 sequences are SQVTM and ANQGSEA. The CDR3 has 13 residues. Trimming took off 8 bases at V and 3 bases at J, with 16 bases between the two ends. The CDR3 region is CSSKQVLDTEAFF. As DNA, the CDR3 is TGCAGCTCGAAACAGGTGTTGGACACTGAAGCTTTCTTT.

This chain joins TRBV18 and TRBJ1-5; maybe TRBD1 (5 bases). Germline V lookup: CDR1 KGHSH, CDR2 LQKENI. V lost 6 bases, J lost 9 bases, and 18 bases lay in between. The CDR3 consists of 14 residues. The CDR3 DNA sequence: TGTGCCAGCTCGGCGTGGGGCCCTACCTGGCCCCAGCATTTT. Amino acid sequence: CASSAWGPTWPQHF.

The J gene is TRBJ1-5, the V gene TRBV5-1, with D hard to call. V was pared by 0 bases and J by 0 bases, with 7 bases between. The CDR3 consists of 15 residues. The germline CDR1 and CDR2 sequences are SGHRS and YFSETQ. The CDR3 sequence is CASSLAGYSNQPQHF. CDR3 bases: TGCGCCAGCAGCTTGGCGGGGTATAGCAATCAGCCCCAGCATTTT.